This T cell receptor (beta chain) was sequenced in a study of radiotherapy plus CTLA-4 blockade in lung cancer. The study, taken as a whole, reports: Response was reportedly best predicted by early blood T cell clone dynamics, with interferon-beta.

V was pared by 5 bases and J by 6 bases, with 13 bases between. Germline V gives CDR1 LNHDA, CDR2 SQIVND (reference sequence). The CDR3 sequence is 14 residues long. Focal radiation plus CTLA-4 blockade with ipilimumab was administered to patients who had chemo-refractory metastatic non-small-cell lung cancer. TCRdb's table, derived via immunoSEQ multiplex PCR, lists solely in-frame clones and lacks some. The table shows more than 75,000 clones, with 60% to 80% occurring only once. As regards this clone: Its specificity is not known.

The chain employs TRBV19 and TRBJ2-2, with unresolved D. This TCR was recovered from a human donor with non-small cell lung cancer that progressed on radiotherapy plus ipilimumab. The material was peripheral blood, obtained from a patient treated with radiotherapy plus ipilimumab. This chain's CDR3 is CASSRLSRAGELFF. The CDR3 DNA is TGTGCCAGTAGTCGACTCTCTCGGGCCGGGGAGCTGTTTTTT.